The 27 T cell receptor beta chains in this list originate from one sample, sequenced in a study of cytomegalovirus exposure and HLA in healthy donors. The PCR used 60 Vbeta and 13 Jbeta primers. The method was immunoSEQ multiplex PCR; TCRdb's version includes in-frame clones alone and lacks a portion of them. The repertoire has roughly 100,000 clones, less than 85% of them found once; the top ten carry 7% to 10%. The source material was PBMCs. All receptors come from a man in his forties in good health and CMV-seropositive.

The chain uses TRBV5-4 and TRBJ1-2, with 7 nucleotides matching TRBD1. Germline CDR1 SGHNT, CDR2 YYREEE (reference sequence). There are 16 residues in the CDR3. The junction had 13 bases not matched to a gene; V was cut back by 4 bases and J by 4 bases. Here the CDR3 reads CASSPGQANYLYGYTF. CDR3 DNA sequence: TGTGCCAGCAGCCCCGGACAGGCTAATTACCTCTATGGCTACACCTTC.

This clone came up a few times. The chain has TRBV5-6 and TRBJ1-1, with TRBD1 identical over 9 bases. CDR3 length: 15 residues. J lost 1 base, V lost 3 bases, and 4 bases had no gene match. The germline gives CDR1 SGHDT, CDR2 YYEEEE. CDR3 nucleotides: TGTGCCAGCAGCTCACGACAGGGGGGGAACACTGAAGCTTTCTTT. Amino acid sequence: CASSSRQGGNTEAFF.

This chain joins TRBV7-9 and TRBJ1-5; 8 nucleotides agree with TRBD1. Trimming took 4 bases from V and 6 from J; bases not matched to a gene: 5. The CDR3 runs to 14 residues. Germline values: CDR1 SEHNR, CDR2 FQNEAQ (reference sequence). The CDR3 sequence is CASSSTGAAQPQHF. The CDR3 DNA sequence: TGTGCCAGCAGCTCGACAGGGGCGGCTCAGCCCCAGCATTTT.

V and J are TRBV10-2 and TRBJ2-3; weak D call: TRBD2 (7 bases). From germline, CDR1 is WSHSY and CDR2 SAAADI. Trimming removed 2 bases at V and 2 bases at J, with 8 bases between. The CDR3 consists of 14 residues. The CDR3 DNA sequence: TGCGCCAGCAGTGAGGGGGGGGCCACAGATACGCAGTATTTT. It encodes CASSEGGATDTQYF.

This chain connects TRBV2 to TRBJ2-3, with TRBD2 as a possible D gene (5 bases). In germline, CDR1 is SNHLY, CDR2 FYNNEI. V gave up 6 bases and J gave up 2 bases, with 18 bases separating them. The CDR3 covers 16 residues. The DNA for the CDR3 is TGTGCCAGCAGCCCCATATCCGGGGAAGACACAGATACGCAGTATTTT. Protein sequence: CASSPISGEDTDTQYF.

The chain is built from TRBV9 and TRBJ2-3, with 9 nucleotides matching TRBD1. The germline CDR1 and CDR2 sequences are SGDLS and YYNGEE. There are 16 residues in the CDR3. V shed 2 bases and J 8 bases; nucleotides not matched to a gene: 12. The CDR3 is CASSVQDRGFQGTQYF. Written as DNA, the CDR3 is TGTGCCAGCAGCGTCCAGGACAGGGGATTTCAGGGTACGCAGTATTTT.

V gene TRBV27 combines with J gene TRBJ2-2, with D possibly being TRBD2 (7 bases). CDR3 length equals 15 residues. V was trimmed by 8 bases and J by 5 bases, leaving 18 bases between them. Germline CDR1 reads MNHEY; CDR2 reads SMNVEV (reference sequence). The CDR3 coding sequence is TGTGCCAGCCGAAGGGGGGGGGCCGGGACCGGGGAGCTGTTTTTT. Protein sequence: CASRRGGAGTGELFF.

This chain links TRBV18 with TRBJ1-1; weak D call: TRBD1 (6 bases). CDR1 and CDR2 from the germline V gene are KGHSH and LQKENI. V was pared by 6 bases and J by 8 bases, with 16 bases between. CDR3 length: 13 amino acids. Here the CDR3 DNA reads TGTGCCAGCTCTGCGGACAGAAATAGAGAAGCTTTCTTT. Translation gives CASSADRNREAFF.

The CDR3 spells CASSSGQVTDTQYF. The DNA of the CDR3 is TGTGCCAGCAGCTCAGGACAGGTCACAGATACGCAGTATTTT. V gene TRBV7-3 combines with J gene TRBJ2-3; TRBD1 agrees at 7 bases. V shed 4 bases and J 2 bases; nucleotides not matched to a gene: 3. Looked up from germline, CDR1 is SGHTA and CDR2 is FQGTGA. This CDR3 comprises 14 residues.

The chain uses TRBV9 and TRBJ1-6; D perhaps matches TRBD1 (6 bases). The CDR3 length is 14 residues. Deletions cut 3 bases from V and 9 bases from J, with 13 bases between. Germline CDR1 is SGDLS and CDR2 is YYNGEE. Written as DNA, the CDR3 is TGTGCCAGCAGCGACCGGGACACGATTTCACCCCTCCACTTT. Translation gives CASSDRDTISPLHF.

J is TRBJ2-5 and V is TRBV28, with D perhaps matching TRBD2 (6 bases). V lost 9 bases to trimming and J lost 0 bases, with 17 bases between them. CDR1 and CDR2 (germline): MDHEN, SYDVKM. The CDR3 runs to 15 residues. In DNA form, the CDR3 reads TGTGCCAGTCAACCCGGGCGGGAATACCAAGAGACCCAGTACTTC. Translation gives CASQPGREYQETQYF.

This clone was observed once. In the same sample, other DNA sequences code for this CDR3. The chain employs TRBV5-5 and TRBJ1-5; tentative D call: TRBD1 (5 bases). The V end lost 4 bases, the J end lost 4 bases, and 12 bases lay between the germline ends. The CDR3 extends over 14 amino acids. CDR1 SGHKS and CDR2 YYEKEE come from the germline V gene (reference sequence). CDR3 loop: CASSLDPGNQPQHF. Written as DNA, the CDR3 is TGTGCCAGCAGCCTCGATCCAGGGAATCAGCCCCAGCATTTT.

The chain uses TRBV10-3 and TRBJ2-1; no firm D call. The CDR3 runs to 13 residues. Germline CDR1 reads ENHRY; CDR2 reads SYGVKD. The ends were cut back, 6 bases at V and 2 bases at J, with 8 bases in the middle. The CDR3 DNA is TGTGCCATCAGCGGCGGAGCCTACAATGAGCAGTTCTTC. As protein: CAISGGAYNEQFF.

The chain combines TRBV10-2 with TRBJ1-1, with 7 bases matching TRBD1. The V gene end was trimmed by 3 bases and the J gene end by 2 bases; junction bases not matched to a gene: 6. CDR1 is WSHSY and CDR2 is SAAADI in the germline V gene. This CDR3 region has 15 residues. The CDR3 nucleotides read TGCGCCAGCAGTGACCCAGGGGGGCTAAACACTGAAGCTTTCTTT. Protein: CASSDPGGLNTEAFF.

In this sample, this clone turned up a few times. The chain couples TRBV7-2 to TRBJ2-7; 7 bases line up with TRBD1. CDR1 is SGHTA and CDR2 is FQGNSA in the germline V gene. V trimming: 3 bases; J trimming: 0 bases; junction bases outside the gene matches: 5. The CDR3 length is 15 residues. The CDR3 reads CASSFTGTASYEQYF. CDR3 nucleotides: TGTGCCAGCAGCTTTACCGGGACAGCCTCCTACGAGCAGTACTTC.

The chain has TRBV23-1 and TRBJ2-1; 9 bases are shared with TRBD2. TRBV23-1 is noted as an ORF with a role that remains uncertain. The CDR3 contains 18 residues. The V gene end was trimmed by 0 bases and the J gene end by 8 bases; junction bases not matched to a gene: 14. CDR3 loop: CASSQSPQPSGDLDEQFF. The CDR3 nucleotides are TGCGCCAGCAGTCAATCCCCCCAACCTAGCGGGGACTTGGATGAGCAGTTCTTC.

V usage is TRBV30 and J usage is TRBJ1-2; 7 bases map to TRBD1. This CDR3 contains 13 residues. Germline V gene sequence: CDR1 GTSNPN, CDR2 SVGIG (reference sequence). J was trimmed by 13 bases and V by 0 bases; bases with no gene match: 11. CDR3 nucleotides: TGTGCCTGGAGTGTACGGGTACAGGGGTGTTGCACCTTC. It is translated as CAWSVRVQGCCTF.

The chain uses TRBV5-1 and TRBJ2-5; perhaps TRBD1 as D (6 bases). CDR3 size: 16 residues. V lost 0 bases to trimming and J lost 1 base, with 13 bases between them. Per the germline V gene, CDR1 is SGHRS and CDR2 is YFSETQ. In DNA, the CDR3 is TGCGCCAGCAGCTTGGCCTCGGACAGCCTCCAAGAGACCCAGTACTTC. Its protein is CASSLASDSLQETQYF.

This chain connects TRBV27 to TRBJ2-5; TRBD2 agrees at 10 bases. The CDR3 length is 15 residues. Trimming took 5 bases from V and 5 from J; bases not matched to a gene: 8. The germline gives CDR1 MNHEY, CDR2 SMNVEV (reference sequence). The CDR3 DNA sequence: TGTGCCAGCAGTCCTAGGGGAGCGGGAGGGGAGACCCAGTACTTC. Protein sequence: CASSPRGAGGETQYF.

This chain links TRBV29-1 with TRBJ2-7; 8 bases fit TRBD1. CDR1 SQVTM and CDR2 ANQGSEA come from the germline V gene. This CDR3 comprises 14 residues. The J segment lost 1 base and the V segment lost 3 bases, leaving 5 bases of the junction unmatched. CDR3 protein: CSVDGQGGSYEQYF. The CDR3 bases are TGCAGCGTTGACGGACAGGGAGGTTCCTACGAGCAGTACTTC.

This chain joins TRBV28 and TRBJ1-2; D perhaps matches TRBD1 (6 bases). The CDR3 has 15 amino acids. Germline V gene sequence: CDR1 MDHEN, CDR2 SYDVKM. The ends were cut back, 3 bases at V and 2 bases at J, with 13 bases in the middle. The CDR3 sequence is CASSLPGGGNYGYTF. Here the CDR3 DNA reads TGTGCCAGCAGTTTGCCGGGCGGGGGCAACTATGGCTACACCTTC.

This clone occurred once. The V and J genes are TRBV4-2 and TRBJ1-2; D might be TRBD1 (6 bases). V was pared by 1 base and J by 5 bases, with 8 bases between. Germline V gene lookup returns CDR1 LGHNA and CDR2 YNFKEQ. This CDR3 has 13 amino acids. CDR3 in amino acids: CASSQGGLYGYTF. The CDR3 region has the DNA TGTGCCAGCAGCCAAGGGGGGCTATATGGCTACACCTTC.

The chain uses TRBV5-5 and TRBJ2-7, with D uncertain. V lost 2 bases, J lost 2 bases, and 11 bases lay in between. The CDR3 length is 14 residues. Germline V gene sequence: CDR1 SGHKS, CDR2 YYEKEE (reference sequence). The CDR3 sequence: CASSLSGTTYEQYF. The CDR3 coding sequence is TGTGCCAGCAGCTTATCCGGTACTACCTACGAGCAGTACTTC.

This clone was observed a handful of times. DNA for the CDR3: TGTGCCAGCAGCTCGGACAGACAGTCTAACTATGGCTACACCTTC. This translates into CASSSDRQSNYGYTF. This chain joins TRBV6-6 and TRBJ1-2; D possibly corresponds to TRBD1 (6 bases). The germline V gene has CDR1 MNHNY and CDR2 SVGAGI (reference sequence). This CDR3 region has 15 residues. Deletions cut 6 bases from V and 0 bases from J, with 14 bases between.

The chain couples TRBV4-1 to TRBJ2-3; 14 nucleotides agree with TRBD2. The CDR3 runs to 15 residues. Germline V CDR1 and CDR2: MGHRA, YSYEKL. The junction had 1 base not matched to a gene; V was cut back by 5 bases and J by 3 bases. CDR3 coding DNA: TGCGCCAGCAGCAGACTAGCGGGGGGGACAGATACGCAGTATTTT. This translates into CASSRLAGGTDTQYF.

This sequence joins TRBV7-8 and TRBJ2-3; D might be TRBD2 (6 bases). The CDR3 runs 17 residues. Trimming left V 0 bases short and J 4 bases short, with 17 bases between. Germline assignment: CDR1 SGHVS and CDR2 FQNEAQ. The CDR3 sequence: CASSLAPSALSADTQYF. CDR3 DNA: TGTGCCAGCAGCTTAGCCCCTAGCGCCCTGTCCGCAGATACGCAGTATTTT.

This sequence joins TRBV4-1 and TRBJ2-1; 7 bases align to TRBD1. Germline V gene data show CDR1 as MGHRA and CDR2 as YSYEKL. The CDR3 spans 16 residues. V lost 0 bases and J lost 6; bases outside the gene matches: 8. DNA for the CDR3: TGCGCCAGCAGCCAAGATTTGGGACAGAGGGGCAATGAGCAGTTCTTC. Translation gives CASSQDLGQRGNEQFF.